The 8 T cell receptor beta chains presented below share a single source sample, sequenced in a study of early T cells in non-severe SARS-CoV-2 infection. TCRdb fed the 5' RACE reads into MiXCR, producing one record per CDR3 protein. The sample contains about 40,000 distinct CDR3 sequences, about 6% of which appear only once. Specimen: whole blood, collected at baseline. The receptors derive from an adult who was a healthcare worker with PCR-confirmed SARS-CoV-2 infection or an uninfected control (not recorded which).

This clonotype was seen many times. V usage is TRBV7-3 and J usage is TRBJ2-7, with D perhaps TRBD2 (5 bases). The CDR3 has 15 amino acids. CDR1 and CDR2 (germline): SGHTA, FQGTGA. The V end lost 1 base, the J end lost 4 bases, and 14 bases lay between the germline ends. The CDR3 sequence: CASSLNPSPSYEQYF. CDR3 nucleotide sequence: TGTGCCAGCAGCTTAAATCCTAGCCCAAGTTACGAGCAGTACTTC.

This clonotype was seen ten or more times. This chain connects TRBV19 to TRBJ2-7, with 7 bases fitting TRBD1. The junction had 18 bases not matched to a gene; V was cut back by 4 bases and J by 0 bases. Germline V gene data show CDR1 as LNHDA and CDR2 as SQIVND (reference sequence). The CDR3 is 19 residues long. The CDR3 DNA sequence: TGTGCCAGTAGTAACCTGCCGGGACAGAGGTGGTCGAGCTCCTACGAGCAGTACTTC. Its translation is CASSNLPGQRWSSSYEQYF.

The sample holds many counts of this clonotype. The V gene is TRBV7-9, the J gene TRBJ1-1; D may be TRBD1 (6 bases). The ends were cut back, 4 bases at V and 1 base at J, with 7 bases in the middle. Germline lookup yields CDR1 SEHNR and CDR2 FQNEAQ (reference sequence). The CDR3 loop spans 13 amino acids. The CDR3 DNA follows: TGTGCCAGCAGCTGGGGACAGAACACTGAAGCTTTCTTT. Its protein is CASSWGQNTEAFF. Complete variable domain (other parts from reference TRBV7-9 and TRBJ1-1): DTGVSQNPRHKITKRGQNVTFRCDPISEHNRLYWYRQTLGQGPEFLTYFQNEAQLEKSRLLSDRFSAERPKGSFSTLEIQRTEQGDSAMYLCASSWGQNTEAFFGQGTRLTVV.

The V and J genes are TRBV18 and TRBJ2-7; D remains ambiguous. The V and J ends lost 6 bases and 5 bases respectively, with 14 bases between them. The CDR3 length is 13 residues. Germline CDR1 KGHSH, CDR2 LQKENI. CDR3 protein: CASSDGLENEQYF. CDR3 DNA: TGTGCCAGCTCGGATGGGTTGGAGAACGAGCAGTACTTC. Full variable domain (missing parts from reference TRBV18 and TRBJ2-7): NAGVMQNPRHLVRRRGQEARLRCSPMKGHSHVYWYRQLPEEGLKFMVYLQKENIIDESGMPKERFSAEFPKEGPSILRIQQVVRGDSAAYFCASSDGLENEQYFGPGTRLTVT.

This clonotype was recorded many times. V is TRBV9 and J is TRBJ1-3, with D unclear. Germline V gene sequence: CDR1 SGDLS, CDR2 YYNGEE. Deletions cut 0 bases from V and 0 bases from J, with 10 bases between. The CDR3 sequence is 16 residues long. The CDR3 DNA follows: TGTGCCAGCAGCGTAGAGGGCGGATCCTCTGGAAACACCATATATTTT. It encodes CASSVEGGSSGNTIYF. The complete variable domain, with remaining parts taken from reference TRBV9 and TRBJ1-3, reads DSGVTQTPKHLITATGQRVTLRCSPRSGDLSVYWYQQSLDQGLQFLIQYYNGEERAKGNILERFSAQQFPDLHSELNLSSLELGDSALYFCASSVEGGSSGNTIYFGEGSWLTVV.

This clonotype appeared many times. This sequence joins TRBV20-1 and TRBJ2-1; 14 nucleotides align to TRBD2. Trimming cost V 3 bases and J 5 bases; bases outside gene matches: 6. This CDR3 is 16 amino acids long. CDR1 and CDR2 (germline): DFQATT, SNEGSKA (reference sequence). This CDR3 reads CSARLGLAGVHNEQFF. The CDR3, as DNA: TGCAGTGCTAGGTTGGGACTAGCGGGGGTCCACAATGAGCAGTTCTTC.

The genes are TRBV4-1 and TRBJ2-1; D may be TRBD2 (5 bases). The CDR3 totals 13 residues. Per the germline V gene, CDR1 is MGHRA and CDR2 is YSYEKL. Between the trimmed V and J ends, which lost 0 bases and 8 bases, there was a span of 8 bases. CDR3 in amino acids: CASSQDRGYEQFF. For the CDR3, the DNA is TGCGCCAGCAGCCAAGATCGAGGGTATGAGCAGTTCTTC.

This chain connects TRBV20-1 to TRBJ2-7; maybe TRBD1 (5 bases). This CDR3 has 12 residues. The ends were cut back, 3 bases at V and 4 bases at J, with 10 bases in the middle. Per germline, CDR1 DFQATT and CDR2 SNEGSKA (reference sequence). CDR3 amino acids: CSASGPGYEQYF. CDR3 in DNA: TGCAGTGCTAGTGGCCCAGGGTACGAGCAGTACTTC.